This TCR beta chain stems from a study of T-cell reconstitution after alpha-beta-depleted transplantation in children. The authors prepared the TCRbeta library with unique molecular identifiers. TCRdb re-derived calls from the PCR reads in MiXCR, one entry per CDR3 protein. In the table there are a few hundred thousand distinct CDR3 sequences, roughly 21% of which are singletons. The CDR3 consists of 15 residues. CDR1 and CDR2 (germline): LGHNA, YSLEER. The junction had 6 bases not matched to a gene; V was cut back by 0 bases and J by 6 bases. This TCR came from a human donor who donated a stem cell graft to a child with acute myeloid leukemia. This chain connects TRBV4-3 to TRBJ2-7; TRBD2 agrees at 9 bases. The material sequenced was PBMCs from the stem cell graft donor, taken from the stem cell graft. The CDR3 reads CASSQDLSGSGEQYF. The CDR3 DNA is TGCGCCAGCAGCCAAGATCTTAGCGGGAGTGGCGAGCAGTACTTC.